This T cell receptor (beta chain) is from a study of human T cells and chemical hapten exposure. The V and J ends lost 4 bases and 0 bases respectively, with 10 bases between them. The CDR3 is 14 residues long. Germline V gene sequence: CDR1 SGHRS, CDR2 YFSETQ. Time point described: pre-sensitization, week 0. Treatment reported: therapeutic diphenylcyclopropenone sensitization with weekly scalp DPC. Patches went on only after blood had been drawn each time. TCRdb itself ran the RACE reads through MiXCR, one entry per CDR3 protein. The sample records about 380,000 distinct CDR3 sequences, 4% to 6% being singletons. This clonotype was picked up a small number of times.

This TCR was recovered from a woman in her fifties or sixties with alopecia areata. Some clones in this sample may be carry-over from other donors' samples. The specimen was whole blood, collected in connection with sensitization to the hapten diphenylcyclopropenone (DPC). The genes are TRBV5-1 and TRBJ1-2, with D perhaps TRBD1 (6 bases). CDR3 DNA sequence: TGCGCCAGCAGCCCACAGGGATCTAACTATGGCTACACCTTC. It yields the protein CASSPQGSNYGYTF.